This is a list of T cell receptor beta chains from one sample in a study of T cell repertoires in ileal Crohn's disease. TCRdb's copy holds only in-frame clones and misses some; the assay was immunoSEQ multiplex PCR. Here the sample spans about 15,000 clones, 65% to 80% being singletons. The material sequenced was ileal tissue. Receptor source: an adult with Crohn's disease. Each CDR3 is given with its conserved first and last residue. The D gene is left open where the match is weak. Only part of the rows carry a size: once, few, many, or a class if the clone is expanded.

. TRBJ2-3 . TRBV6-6 TGTGCCAGCAGACCTTGGACCCGAGGACTCACAGATACGCAGTATTTT CASRPWTRGLTDTQYF
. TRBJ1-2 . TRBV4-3 TGCGCCAGCAGCCAAGAGAGCATGACCCCTAGCCATGGCTACACCTTC CASSQESMTPSHGYTF
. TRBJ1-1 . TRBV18 TGTGCCAGCTCACCACAGAGGAACACTGAAGCTTTCTTT CASSPQRNTEAFF
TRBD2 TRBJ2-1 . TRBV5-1 TGCGCCAGCACCCCGGGGGGGGGCAATGAGCAGTTCTTC CASTPGGGNEQFF
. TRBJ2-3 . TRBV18 TGTGCCAGCTCACCACCACCGGCTAGCGTGGCAGATACGCAGTATTTT CASSPPPASVADTQYF
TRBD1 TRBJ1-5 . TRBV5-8 TGTGCCAGCAGCTATATGGACAGGAACAATCAGCCCCAGCATTTT CASSYMDRNNQPQHF
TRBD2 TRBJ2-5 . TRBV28 TGTGCCAGCAGTTTATTACGCCCTATGACTAGCGGGAGGGCCAGAGAGACCCAGTACTTC CASSLLRPMTSGRARETQYF
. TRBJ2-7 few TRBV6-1 TGTGCCAGCTCCTTACTAGTTGGGCGAACATACGAGCAGTACTTC CASSLLVGRTYEQYF
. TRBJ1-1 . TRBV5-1 TGCGCCAGCAGCACCTCCGGGCCGAACACTGAAGCTTTCTTT CASSTSGPNTEAFF
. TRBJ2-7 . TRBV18 TGTGCCAGCTCCCGGGACGGCAATGCGGTGCAGTACTTC CASSRDGNAVQYF
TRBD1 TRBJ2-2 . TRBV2 TGTGCCAGCAACCTCCAGGGGGCGAACACCGGGGAGCTGTTTTTT CASNLQGANTGELFF
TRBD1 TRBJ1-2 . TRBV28 TGTGCCAGCCAGGGGGCTATGGACTATGGCTACACCTTC CASQGAMDYGYTF
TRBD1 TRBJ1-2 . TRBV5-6 TGTGCCAGCAGCTCGGGACAGGGAAGAGGCTATGGCTACACCTTC CASSSGQGRGYGYTF
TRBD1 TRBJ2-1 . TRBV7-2 TGTGCCAGCAGCGAAACCGGGACAGTCTCCCACAATGAGCAGTTCTTC CASSETGTVSHNEQFF
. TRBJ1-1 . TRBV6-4 TGTGCCAGCAGTGATGAAGGTGGAACTGAAGCTTTCTTT CASSDEGGTEAFF
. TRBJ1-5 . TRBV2 TGTGCCAGCAGCCGACAGACGAGCAATCAGCCCCAGCATTTT CASSRQTSNQPQHF
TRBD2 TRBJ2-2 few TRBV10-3 TGTGCCATCACCGGACTAGCGGGAACCGGGGAGCTGTTTTTT CAITGLAGTGELFF
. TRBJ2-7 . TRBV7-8 TGTGCCAGCAGCCTAGGGAGTAGCGCTCGATACGAGCAGTACTTC CASSLGSSARYEQYF
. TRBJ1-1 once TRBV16 TGTGCCAGCGGCGCGGGACAATCGAACACTGAAGCTTTCTTT CASGAGQSNTEAFF
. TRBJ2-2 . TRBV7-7 TGTGCCAGTGGTACCCTCGGGGCCAACACCGGGGAGCTGTTTTTT CASGTLGANTGELFF
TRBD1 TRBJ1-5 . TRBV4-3 TGCGCCAGCAGCGCGGACAGGGGAGCTCAGCCCCAGCATTTT CASSADRGAQPQHF
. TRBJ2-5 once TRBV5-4 TGTGCCAACAGGCCGACGTCAAGGGCGGGGGAGACCCAGTACTTC CANRPTSRAGETQYF
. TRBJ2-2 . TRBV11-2 TGTGCCAGCAGCCGGGGATGGGCGGACACCGGGGAGCTGTTTTTT CASSRGWADTGELFF
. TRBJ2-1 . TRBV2 TGTGCCAGCAGTGAGGGAGTTTACAATGAGCAGTTCTTC CASSEGVYNEQFF
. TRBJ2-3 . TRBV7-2 TGTGCCAGCAGCCTGGCGCAAGATACGCAGTATTTT CASSLAQDTQYF
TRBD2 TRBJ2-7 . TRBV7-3 TGTGCCAGCAGCTTTAGCGGGTGGGACGAGCAGTACTTC CASSFSGWDEQYF
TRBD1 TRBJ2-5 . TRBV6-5 TGTGCCAGCAGCCTGAGGACAGGTCTCTGGGAGACCCAGTACTTC CASSLRTGLWETQYF
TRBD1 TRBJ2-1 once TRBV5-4 TGTGCCAGCACCCAAGGGGGACAGCTCTACAATGAGCAGTTCTTC CASTQGGQLYNEQFF